The 31 T cell receptor beta chains listed next were all sequenced from one sample in a study of neurological immune-mediated disorders. TCRdb used MiXCR to reprocess the 5' RACE reads, holding one entry per CDR3 protein. This table has 46,000 or so distinct CDR3 sequences, over 9% appearing once. Sequenced input: PBMCs. These receptors were obtained from a woman aged 40-49 years with HTLV-1-associated myelopathy (HAM/TSP).

This clonotype has a count of ten or more. The genes are TRBV10-3 and TRBJ2-1; TRBD2 matches 7 bases. Germline-derived CDR1 and CDR2 are ENHRY and SYGVKD. The ends lost 4 bases at V and 4 bases at J; junction bases unmatched: 4. The CDR3 contains 14 residues. CDR3 protein: CAISGAGFYNEQFF. The CDR3 coding sequence is TGTGCCATCAGTGGAGCGGGGTTTTACAATGAGCAGTTCTTC.

With respect to this clonotype: Germline and junction disagree at one end, which may indicate a read error. The chain joins TRBV4-1 to TRBJ1-6; 7 bases fit TRBD1. The CDR3 length is 15 residues. Per the germline V gene, CDR1 is MGHRA and CDR2 is YSYEKL. CDR3 residues: CDSNQLAGGNSPLHF. CDR3 bases: TGCGACAGCAACCAATTGGCAGGGGGTAATTCACCCCTCCACTTT.

This clonotype was observed a few times. The chain uses TRBV19 and TRBJ2-4; D not resolved. This CDR3 contains 12 residues. The germline V and J ends were trimmed by 9 bases and 7 bases, with 13 bases remaining between them. Germline values: CDR1 LNHDA, CDR2 SQIVND (reference sequence). CDR3 residues: CASQSGGNIQYF. As DNA, the CDR3 is TGTGCCAGCCAGTCGGGTGGTAACATTCAGTACTTC.

This clonotype was counted ten times or more. The chain links TRBV7-2 to TRBJ2-7; tentative D call: TRBD1 (6 bases). The CDR3 length is 13 residues. V was clipped by 3 bases and J by 3 bases, with 9 bases between them. Germline loops: CDR1 SGHTA, CDR2 FQGNSA. In DNA form, the CDR3 reads TGTGCCAGCAGCTTCCGGGACAACTACGAGCAGTACTTC. It codes for CASSFRDNYEQYF.

The table lists this clonotype with many counts. J is TRBJ2-1 and V is TRBV24-1; TRBD1 agrees at 8 bases. Per germline, CDR1 KGHDR and CDR2 SFDVKD. This CDR3 spans 14 amino acids. The trim removed 4 bases at V and 7 bases at J, leaving 5 bases unmatched. In nucleotides, the CDR3 is TGTGCCACCAGTGACCCGACAGGGGCGAATGAGCAGTTCTTC. It encodes CATSDPTGANEQFF.

This clonotype was observed at least ten times. The genes are TRBV10-3 and TRBJ1-4; 7 nucleotides agree with TRBD1. The CDR3 contains 16 residues. Looked up from germline, CDR1 is ENHRY and CDR2 is SYGVKD. V dropped 2 bases and J dropped 2; count of bases not matched to a gene: 5. DNA for the CDR3: TGTGCCATCAGTGAGACTAGACAGGGCACTAATGAAAAACTGTTTTTT. Translating it yields CAISETRQGTNEKLFF.

This clonotype was seen repeatedly, ten times or more. The rearrangement links TRBV5-1 to TRBJ2-3; D might be TRBD1 (6 bases). The CDR3 has 14 residues. Trimming removed 2 bases at V and 4 bases at J, with 11 bases between. CDR1 is SGHRS, CDR2 YFSETQ, per germline. CDR3 DNA: TGCGCCAGCAGCTTAGACACAGGGTCAGATACGCAGTATTTT. This encodes CASSLDTGSDTQYF.

This clonotype was observed many times. The chain links TRBV18 to TRBJ1-1, with no clear D. Germline CDR1 is KGHSH and CDR2 is LQKENI. The CDR3 runs 13 residues. The ends were cut back, 6 bases at V and 5 bases at J, with 13 bases in the middle. In DNA form, the CDR3 reads TGTGCCAGCTCCAGTTCTGGGGATACTGAAGCTTTCTTT. As protein: CASSSSGDTEAFF.

Ten or more counts support this clonotype. The chain employs TRBV5-6 and TRBJ2-1, with no clear D. CDR3 length equals 14 residues. Trimming took 4 bases from V and 5 from J, leaving 13 bases between them. The V gene's germline CDR1 is SGHDT and CDR2 YYEEEE. Here the CDR3 reads CASSLLVWHNEQFF. The CDR3 DNA follows: TGTGCCAGCAGCCTCCTGGTTTGGCACAATGAGCAGTTCTTC.

In this sample, this clonotype turned up many times. As DNA, the CDR3 is TGTGCCAGCGCTCCCGGACTAGGGTACGAGCAGTACTTC. It codes for CASAPGLGYEQYF. This chain connects TRBV5-5 to TRBJ2-7, with 7 bases that match TRBD2. The CDR3 extends over 13 amino acids. Germline V gives CDR1 SGHKS, CDR2 YYEKEE (reference sequence). The trim removed 7 bases at V and 4 bases at J, leaving 8 bases unmatched. The full variable domain, in which reference TRBV5-5 and TRBJ2-7 provide the parts outside the CDR3, is DAGVTQSPTHLIKTRGQQVTLRCSPISGHKSVSWYQQVLGQGPQFIFQYYEKEERGRGNFPDRFSARQFPNYSSELNVNALLLGDSALYLCASAPGLGYEQYFGPGTRLTVT.

This CDR3 reads CASSLASSYNEQFF. For the CDR3, the DNA is TGTGCCAGCAGCTTGGCGAGCTCCTACAATGAGCAGTTCTTC. The rearrangement links TRBV11-3 to TRBJ2-1, with D hard to call. Trimming removed 3 bases at V and 0 bases at J, with 6 bases between. The CDR3 consists of 14 residues. Germline loops: CDR1 SGHNT, CDR2 YENEEA.

At least ten counts were recorded for this clonotype. The chain is built from TRBV2 and TRBJ2-2, with 9 positions matching TRBD1. This CDR3 comprises 15 residues. The V gene end was trimmed by 8 bases and the J gene end by 4 bases; junction bases not matched to a gene: 8. The V gene's germline CDR1 is SNHLY and CDR2 FYNNEI. The DNA of the CDR3 is TGTGCCAGCGCGCAGGGGGGACAGGGCACCGGGGAGCTGTTTTTT. Amino acid sequence: CASAQGGQGTGELFF.

This clonotype has a count of ten or more. One end of the junction fails to match germline, which may point to a read error. V is TRBV4-2 and J is TRBJ1-2; D unclear. CDR3 length: 15 amino acids. The germline V gene encodes CDR1 LGHNA and CDR2 YNFKEQ. The CDR3 DNA follows: TGTGCCAGCAGCCAAGTCGGCCAGACTAACTATGACTACACCTTC. Amino acids: CASSQVGQTNYDYTF.

This clonotype was recorded many times. V gene TRBV5-6 combines with J gene TRBJ1-2, with TRBD1 as a possible D gene (6 bases). The V end was cut by 0 bases, the J end by 3 bases, with 9 bases between. Germline CDR1 is SGHDT and CDR2 is YYEEEE. The CDR3 extends over 14 amino acids. Here the CDR3 reads CASSLGDTDYGYTF. The CDR3 DNA is TGTGCCAGCAGCTTGGGGGACACAGACTATGGCTACACCTTC.

This clonotype was detected ten times or more. V and J are TRBV10-2 and TRBJ2-5, with D possibly called TRBD1 or TRBD2 (5 bases each). Germline loops: CDR1 WSHSY, CDR2 SAAADI. The CDR3 loop spans 13 amino acids. Between the trimmed V and J ends, which lost 8 bases and 5 bases, there was a span of 15 bases. The chain's CDR3 is CASCRVGGETQYF. As DNA, the CDR3 is TGCGCCAGCTGCCGTGTTGGGGGTGAGACCCAGTACTTC.

In its sample, this clonotype was seen once. The chain recombines TRBV19 with TRBJ1-4; D gene unclear. CDR1 LNHDA and CDR2 SQIVND come from the germline V gene (reference sequence). V dropped 5 bases and J dropped 10 bases, with 11 bases sitting between them. The CDR3 length is 12 residues. The CDR3 loop reads CASSPSPRKLFF. The DNA for the CDR3 is TGTGCCAGTAGTCCGTCCCCGCGAAAACTGTTTTTT.

This clonotype was found many times. The CDR3 here is CASSQTRTGRNEQYF. CDR3 DNA: TGCGCCAGCAGCCAGACGCGGACAGGGAGGAACGAGCAGTACTTC. V and J are TRBV4-3 and TRBJ2-7; 8 positions agree with TRBD1. Germline CDR1 is LGHNA and CDR2 is YSLEER. The CDR3 covers 15 residues. After removal of 3 bases from V and 5 bases from J, the junction contained 9 bases not matched to a gene.

This clonotype was detected ten times or more. The V and J genes are TRBV5-1 and TRBJ1-6; D ambiguous. Trimming left V 0 bases short and J 8 bases short, with 9 bases between. The germline V gene has CDR1 SGHRS and CDR2 YFSETQ. CDR3 size: 14 residues. In DNA, the CDR3 is TGCGCCAGCAGCTTGGACCCTAAGGATTCACCCCTCCACTTT. Amino acid sequence: CASSLDPKDSPLHF.

In its sample, this clonotype was seen many times. The rearrangement links TRBV27 to TRBJ1-3, with D tentatively TRBD1 (5 bases). V lost 2 bases and J lost 3, with 11 bases in between. CDR3 length equals 15 residues. The V gene's germline CDR1 is MNHEY and CDR2 SMNVEV (reference sequence). This CDR3 is CASSLRQGLGNTIYF. DNA of the CDR3: TGTGCCAGCAGTTTAAGGCAGGGACTTGGAAACACCATATATTTT.

This clonotype was counted many times. The chain couples TRBV10-3 to TRBJ2-3; possible D gene TRBD2, 6 bases. The CDR3 has 14 amino acids. Trimming took 0 bases from V and 4 from J, leaving 8 bases between them. Germline CDR1 and CDR2: ENHRY and SYGVKD. This CDR3 is CAISESWGADTQYF. In nucleotides, the CDR3 is TGTGCCATCAGTGAGTCTTGGGGGGCAGATACGCAGTATTTT.

This clonotype was detected many times. The V gene is TRBV5-1, the J gene TRBJ2-5; 7 nucleotides match TRBD1. The CDR3 is 15 residues long. Trimming cost V 4 bases and J 1 base; bases outside gene matches: 7. Germline assignment: CDR1 SGHRS and CDR2 YFSETQ. The CDR3 loop is CASSPRQGPQETQYF. The CDR3 DNA reads TGCGCCAGCAGCCCCAGACAGGGCCCCCAAGAGACCCAGTACTTC.

This clonotype was seen many times. The chain combines TRBV10-3 with TRBJ1-3; no definite D call. This CDR3 spans 15 amino acids. The V end was cut by 6 bases, the J end by 1 base, with 13 bases between. Germline V CDR1 and CDR2: ENHRY, SYGVKD. Here the CDR3 reads CAIRGIIGSGNTIYF. CDR3 nucleotides: TGTGCCATCAGAGGGATAATCGGTTCTGGAAACACCATATATTTT.

This clonotype was counted once. This chain uses TRBV5-5 with TRBJ2-3; D gene uncertain. V shed 4 bases and J shed 7 bases, with 16 bases lying between them. This CDR3 spans 14 amino acids. Germline V CDR1 and CDR2: SGHKS, YYEKEE (reference sequence). In DNA, the CDR3 is TGTGCCAGCAGCCCGAGGCACTTTTCTAATACGCAGTATTTT. It translates to CASSPRHFSNTQYF.

Ten or more counts support this clonotype. The V call is TRBV4-3, the J call TRBJ2-7, with D perhaps matching TRBD1 (8 bases). CDR1 is LGHNA and CDR2 is YSLEER in the germline V gene. CDR3 length equals 17 residues. V lost 2 bases to trimming and J lost 0 bases, with 17 bases between them. This CDR3 is CASSQYVTGGDSYEQYF. CDR3 DNA sequence: TGCGCCAGCAGCCAATACGTAACAGGGGGGGACTCCTACGAGCAGTACTTC.

This clonotype was counted at least ten times. CDR3 region: CASSYSRGVTEAFF. The CDR3 nucleotides read TGTGCCAGCAGTTACTCGAGAGGGGTCACTGAAGCTTTCTTT. The J gene is TRBJ1-1, the V gene TRBV6-5; a weak D match, TRBD1 (5 bases). Germline values: CDR1 MNHEY, CDR2 SVGAGI. This CDR3 has 14 residues. V was shortened by 0 bases and J by 4 bases, with 9 bases between the two germline ends.

Ten or more counts support this clonotype. The chain uses TRBV7-8 and TRBJ2-3; the D is unclear. CDR3 length: 14 residues. Trimming removed 2 bases from V and 5 bases from J, with 11 bases in between. Germline CDR1 reads SGHVS; CDR2 reads FQNEAQ. CDR3 sequence (DNA): TGTGCCAGCAGCTTATTACTGAGAGTAGATACGCAGTATTTT. Protein sequence: CASSLLLRVDTQYF.

This clonotype appeared many times. The chain is built from TRBV27 and TRBJ2-6; D is unresolved. Germline V gives CDR1 MNHEY, CDR2 SMNVEV (reference sequence). Trimming stripped 8 bases from V and 0 bases from J, with 8 bases between. This CDR3 has 14 residues. CDR3 sequence reads: CASGPDSGANVLTF. The CDR3 bases are TGTGCCAGCGGCCCGGACTCTGGGGCCAACGTCCTGACTTTC.

This clonotype has ten or more counts. V usage is TRBV11-3 and J usage is TRBJ2-1; no definite D call. CDR1 and CDR2 from the germline V gene are SGHNT and YENEEA. The CDR3 length is 13 residues. Trimming removed 2 bases at V and 3 bases at J, with 5 bases between. The CDR3, as DNA: TGTGCCAGCAGCTTAAACGTCTACAATGAGCAGTTCTTC. It yields the protein CASSLNVYNEQFF. The complete variable domain, with remaining parts taken from reference TRBV11-3 and TRBJ2-1, reads EAGVVQSPRYKIIEKKQPVAFWCNPISGHNTLYWYLQNLGQGPELLIRYENEEAVDDSQLPKDRFSAERLKGVDSTLKIQPAELGDSAVYLCASSLNVYNEQFFGPGTRLTVL.

The sample holds many counts of this clonotype. V gene TRBV4-1 combines with J gene TRBJ2-5; D is uncertain. The V gene lost 0 bases and the J gene lost 4 bases, with 9 bases spanning the gap. CDR1 is MGHRA and CDR2 is YSYEKL in the germline V gene. This CDR3 has 14 residues. CDR3 DNA sequence: TGCGCCAGCAGCCAAGATCGGTGGGGAGAGACCCAGTACTTC. This codes for CASSQDRWGETQYF.

Ten or more counts support this clonotype. The rearrangement uses TRBV6-5 and TRBJ1-2, with D possibly matching TRBD1 (6 bases). CDR3 length: 11 residues. V was pared by 8 bases and J by 7 bases, with 11 bases between. Germline V lookup: CDR1 MNHEY, CDR2 SVGAGI. The CDR3 region has the DNA TGTGCCAGCTACAGGGACGGTGGCTACACCTTC. Translation gives CASYRDGGYTF.

This clonotype appeared many times. The chain has TRBV12-3 or TRBV12-4 and TRBJ1-5, with no clear D. The CDR3 consists of 14 residues. Trimming stripped 0 bases from V and 11 bases from J, with 14 bases between. CDR3 loop: CASSLAIISTAQHF. CDR3 nucleotides: TGTGCCAGCAGTTTAGCGATTATTAGTACAGCCCAGCATTTT.